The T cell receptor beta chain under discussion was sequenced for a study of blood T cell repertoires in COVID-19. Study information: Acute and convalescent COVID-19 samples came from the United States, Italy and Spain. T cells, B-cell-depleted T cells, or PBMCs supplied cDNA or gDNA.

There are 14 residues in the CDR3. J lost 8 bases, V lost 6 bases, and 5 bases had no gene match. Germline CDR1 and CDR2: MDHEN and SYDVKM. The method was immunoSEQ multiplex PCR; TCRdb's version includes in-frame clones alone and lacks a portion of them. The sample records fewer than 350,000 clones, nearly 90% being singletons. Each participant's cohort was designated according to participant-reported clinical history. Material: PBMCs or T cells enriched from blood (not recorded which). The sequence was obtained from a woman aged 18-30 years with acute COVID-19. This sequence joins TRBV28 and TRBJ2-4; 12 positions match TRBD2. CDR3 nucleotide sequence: TGTGCCAGCAGCTCTAGCGGGAGGGCATACATTCAGTACTTC. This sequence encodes CASSSSGRAYIQYF.